This T cell receptor (beta chain) derives from a study of patients and donors after allogeneic stem cell transplantation. The CDR3 has 13 amino acids. Germline V gene lookup returns CDR1 LNHDA and CDR2 SQIVND (reference sequence). Trimming removed 4 bases at V and 2 bases at J, with 6 bases between. TCRdb ran MiXCR on the RT-PCR reads and lists one entry per CDR3 protein. The sample consists of 920,000 or so distinct CDR3 sequences, about 20% of them appearing once. This chain connects TRBV19 to TRBJ1-5; no firm D call. The sequencing sample was made of blood, either unsorted or a sorted T cell fraction (not recorded which). The receptor's source is a human donor who was either an allogeneic HSCT recipient or a stem cell or donor lymphocyte infusion donor (not recorded which). It is not recorded whose cells these are; they may come from a transplant donor. CDR3 in DNA: TGTGCCAGTAGTAATCAGGGCAATCAGCCCCAGCATTTT. This translates into CASSNQGNQPQHF.